Listed below are T cell receptor beta chains from one sample, sequenced in a study of blood T cell repertoires in COVID-19. Produced via immunoSEQ multiplex PCR; TCRdb's table is partial and in-frame only. There are some 300,000 clones in the sample; 86% occur only once, and around 14% lies in the top ten. Material for sequencing was peripheral blood. These TCRs come from a woman in her 70s with COVID-19, enrolled during active disease. CDR3s include the opening cysteine and the closing phenylalanine or tryptophan. The D gene is left open where the match is weak. Only some rows state a clone size, as once, few, many or a class for expanded clones.

V gene: TRBV12-3/TRBV12-4; D gene: .; clone size: .; J gene: TRBJ2-7; CDR3 DNA: TGTGCCAGCAGTCTCAGGATCGCCTACGAGCAGTACTTC; CDR3 protein: CASSLRIAYEQYF
V gene: TRBV5-1; D gene: TRBD1; clone size: .; J gene: TRBJ1-1; CDR3 DNA: TGCGCCAGCAGCACGGACAGGGGGAGCACTGAAGCTTTCTTT; CDR3 protein: CASSTDRGSTEAFF
V gene: TRBV19; D gene: TRBD1; clone size: .; J gene: TRBJ1-2; CDR3 DNA: TGTGCCAGTAGCCTCGGACAGGGTAGTTTCTATGGCTACACCTTC; CDR3 protein: CASSLGQGSFYGYTF
V gene: TRBV13; D gene: TRBD1; clone size: .; J gene: TRBJ1-1; CDR3 DNA: TGTGCCAGCAGGCGGACAGGGGGCGCGAACACTGAAGCTTTCTTT; CDR3 protein: CASRRTGGANTEAFF
V gene: TRBV7-3; D gene: TRBD1; clone size: .; J gene: TRBJ2-7; CDR3 DNA: TGTGCCAGCAGCCCACCCCCGGGACAGTCAAGGGAGCAGTACTTC; CDR3 protein: CASSPPPGQSREQYF
V gene: TRBV7-9; D gene: .; clone size: few; J gene: TRBJ2-1; CDR3 DNA: TGTGCCAGCCCTCAGGGAAGCAATGAGCAGTTCTTC; CDR3 protein: CASPQGSNEQFF
V gene: TRBV4-3; D gene: TRBD2; clone size: .; J gene: TRBJ2-5; CDR3 DNA: TGCGCCAGCAGCCAAGGGAAAAGCGGGGGGGCCAGGGAGACCCAGTACTTC; CDR3 protein: CASSQGKSGGARETQYF
V gene: TRBV24-1; D gene: TRBD1; clone size: .; J gene: TRBJ1-1; CDR3 DNA: TGTGCCACCAGTGACCGTTCCGGGACAGGCCGTACTGAAGCTTTCTTT; CDR3 protein: CATSDRSGTGRTEAFF
V gene: TRBV28; D gene: TRBD1; clone size: once; J gene: TRBJ2-7; CDR3 DNA: TGTGCCAGCAGTTTAGGGGGGACAGGGTCCCACGAGCAGTACTTC; CDR3 protein: CASSLGGTGSHEQYF
V gene: TRBV14; D gene: .; clone size: .; J gene: TRBJ2-7; CDR3 DNA: TGTGCCAGCAGCCCCACAGGGAAGTCTTCCTACGAGCAGTACTTC; CDR3 protein: CASSPTGKSSYEQYF
V gene: TRBV5-1; D gene: .; clone size: .; J gene: TRBJ1-5; CDR3 DNA: TGCGCCAGCAGCTTGTCAGGTAGCAATCAGCCCCAGCATTTT; CDR3 protein: CASSLSGSNQPQHF
V gene: TRBV18; D gene: TRBD1; clone size: .; J gene: TRBJ1-1; CDR3 DNA: TGTGCCAGCTCACCCGGGACAGTAGGTGGAGCTTTCTTT; CDR3 protein: CASSPGTVGGAFF
V gene: TRBV3-1/TRBV3-2; D gene: .; clone size: .; J gene: TRBJ2-7; CDR3 DNA: TGTGCCAGCAGCCACGGGGGCGAGCAGTACTTC; CDR3 protein: CASSHGGEQYF